These 7 T cell receptor beta chains share one sample of origin, sequenced in a study of T cell responses to AZD1222 COVID-19 vaccine. Libraries were prepared by immunoSEQ multiplex PCR; TCRdb keeps only in-frame clonotypes and omits some of them. The sample lists over 120,000 clones; roughly 89% were seen once. Sequencing used peripheral blood, obtained on day 0 of AZD1222 vaccination. These receptors all come from an adult in good health.

V is TRBV12-3 or TRBV12-4 and J is TRBJ1-5; D is possibly TRBD1 (6 bases). The CDR3 consists of 13 residues. Trimming took 3 bases from V and 7 from J, leaving 10 bases between them. CDR3 protein: CASSFRGGQPQHF. CDR3 coding DNA: TGTGCCAGCAGTTTCAGGGGAGGGCAGCCCCAGCATTTT.

The V gene is TRBV15, the J gene TRBJ1-5; D gene unclear. CDR1 is LNHNV and CDR2 is YYDKDF in the germline V gene (reference sequence). The CDR3 totals 14 residues. V was pared by 7 bases and J by 7 bases, with 17 bases between. The CDR3 sequence is CATTNWGTGQPQHF. In DNA form, the CDR3 reads TGTGCCACCACCAATTGGGGTACCGGCCAGCCCCAGCATTTT. The full variable domain, in which reference TRBV15 and TRBJ1-5 provide the parts outside the CDR3, is DAMVIQNPRYQVTQFGKPVTLSCSQTLNHNVMYWYQQKSSQAPKLLFHYYDKDFNNEADTPDNFQSRRPNTSFCFLDIRSPGLGDTAMYLCATTNWGTGQPQHFGDGTRLSIL.

The chain couples TRBV5-1 to TRBJ2-2; 14 positions match TRBD2. Germline V gene lookup returns CDR1 SGHRS and CDR2 YFSETQ. Trimming removed 4 bases from V and 4 bases from J; junction bases left unmatched: 6. The CDR3 contains 17 residues. As DNA, the CDR3 is TGCGCCAGCAGCCGAGGGACTAGCGGGAGCGGCACCGGGGAGCTGTTTTTT. Translation gives CASSRGTSGSGTGELFF.

The rearrangement uses TRBV19 and TRBJ2-7, with 9 positions matching TRBD1. Germline V CDR1 and CDR2: LNHDA, SQIVND (reference sequence). V lost 6 bases, J lost 3 bases, and 6 bases stayed unmatched. CDR3 size: 14 residues. CDR3 sequence: CASRGTGQGYEQYF. DNA of the CDR3: TGTGCCAGTAGGGGGACAGGGCAGGGCTACGAGCAGTACTTC.

This clone showed up just once. This chain uses TRBV6-6 with TRBJ2-7; 8 nucleotides agree with TRBD1. From germline, CDR1 is MNHNY and CDR2 SVGAGI (reference sequence). The CDR3 is made up of 15 amino acids. The V gene end was trimmed by 4 bases and the J gene end by 5 bases; junction bases not matched to a gene: 10. This chain's CDR3 is CASSSTRQGWDEQYF. In DNA, the CDR3 is TGTGCCAGCAGTTCAACTAGACAGGGGTGGGACGAGCAGTACTTC.

The chain has TRBV24-1 and TRBJ2-1, with TRBD2 matching over 7 bases. The J segment lost 0 bases and the V segment lost 1 base, leaving 2 bases of the junction unmatched. CDR3 size: 16 residues. Looked up from germline, CDR1 is KGHDR and CDR2 is SFDVKD. As DNA, the CDR3 is TGTGCCACCAGTGATTTCGGGGGGAACTCCTACAATGAGCAGTTCTTC. Amino acid sequence: CATSDFGGNSYNEQFF.

This clone was seen a single time. V gene TRBV27 combines with J gene TRBJ2-1, with D tentatively TRBD1 or TRBD2 (5 bases each). Germline V lookup: CDR1 MNHEY, CDR2 SMNVEV (reference sequence). With 2 bases removed from V and 7 bases from J, the gap between germline ends came to 30 bases. CDR3 length: 20 residues. This chain's CDR3 is CASSLNLRTIRDLWRNEQFF. The CDR3 DNA follows: TGTGCCAGCAGTTTAAATCTGAGAACTATCCGGGACCTTTGGAGGAATGAGCAGTTCTTC.